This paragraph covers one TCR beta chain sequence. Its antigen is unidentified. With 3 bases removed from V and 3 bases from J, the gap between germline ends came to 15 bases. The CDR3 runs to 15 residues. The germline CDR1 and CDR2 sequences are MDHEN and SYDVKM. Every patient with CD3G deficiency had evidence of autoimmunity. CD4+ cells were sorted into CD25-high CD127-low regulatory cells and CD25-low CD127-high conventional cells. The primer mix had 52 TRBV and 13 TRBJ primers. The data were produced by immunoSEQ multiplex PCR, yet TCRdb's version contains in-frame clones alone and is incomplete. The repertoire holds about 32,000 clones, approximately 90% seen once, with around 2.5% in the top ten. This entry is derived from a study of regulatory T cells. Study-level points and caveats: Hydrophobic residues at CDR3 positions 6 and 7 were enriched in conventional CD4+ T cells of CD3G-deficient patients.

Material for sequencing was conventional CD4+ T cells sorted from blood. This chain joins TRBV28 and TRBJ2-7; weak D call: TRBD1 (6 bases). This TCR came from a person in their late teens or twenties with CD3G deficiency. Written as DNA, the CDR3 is TGTGCCAGCAGTTTGGTAGCGACAGGTGGCTACGAGCAGTACTTC. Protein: CASSLVATGGYEQYF.